These 10 T cell receptor beta chains were all obtained from the same sample, sequenced in a study of preoperative IRX-2 immunotherapy in early breast cancer. Generated by immunoSEQ multiplex PCR, the TCRdb table keeps only in-frame clones and is missing some. In the table there are roughly 99,000 clones, approximately 90% of which are singletons. Indicated treatment: preoperative locoregional IRX-2 cytokine immunotherapy. The sample in question was tumor tissue, obtained after IRX-2 immunotherapy. Receptors were obtained from a human donor with breast cancer.

This sequence joins TRBV12-5 and TRBJ1-1; D unresolved. This CDR3 contains 13 residues. Trimming cost V 0 bases and J 7 bases, with 9 bases left between them. Germline V gives CDR1 LGHNT, CDR2 FRNRAP. The CDR3: CASGLVGTDEAFF. CDR3 nucleotides: TGTGCTAGTGGTTTGGTTGGCACAGATGAAGCTTTCTTT.

V usage is TRBV11-3 and J usage is TRBJ2-1; 11 bases line up with TRBD2. The J segment lost 0 bases and the V segment lost 7 bases, leaving 11 bases of the junction unmatched. Germline CDR1 reads SGHNT; CDR2 reads YENEEA. The CDR3 has 18 residues. The CDR3 here is CASTTGTSGRSSYNEQFF. The CDR3 coding sequence is TGTGCCAGCACGACCGGGACTAGCGGAAGGAGCTCCTACAATGAGCAGTTCTTC.

The rearrangement joins TRBV6-8 to TRBJ2-6; D possibly uses TRBD1 or TRBD2 (6 bases each). The CDR3 covers 13 residues. Germline-derived CDR1 and CDR2 are MNHGY and SAAAGT. Trimming cost V 6 bases and J 11 bases, with 14 bases left between them. CDR3 residues: CASSLGQRDVLTF. CDR3 DNA: TGTGCCAGCAGCCTCGGACAGCGGGACGTCCTGACTTTC.

The chain is built from TRBV28 and TRBJ1-4, with D hard to call. Looked up from germline, CDR1 is MDHEN and CDR2 is SYDVKM. Trimming removed 6 bases from V and 1 base from J, with 12 bases in between. CDR3 length: 15 residues. CDR3 sequence (DNA): TGTGCCAGCAGCCCCTCCCTTTTAACTAATGAAAAACTGTTTTTT. The encoded protein is CASSPSLLTNEKLFF.

The J gene is TRBJ2-7, the V gene TRBV18, with 8 bases identical to TRBD2. Trimming cost V 2 bases and J 4 bases; bases outside gene matches: 10. CDR3 length equals 16 residues. Looked up from germline, CDR1 is KGHSH and CDR2 is LQKENI. The CDR3 region is CASSPYPAGDFYEQYF. CDR3 sequence (DNA): TGTGCCAGCTCACCATATCCAGCGGGGGACTTTTACGAGCAGTACTTC.

The genes are TRBV5-1 and TRBJ2-7; a possible D gene is TRBD2 (7 bases). The CDR3 length is 16 residues. V was cut by 4 bases and J by 6 bases, with 23 bases left in between. The germline V gene has CDR1 SGHRS and CDR2 YFSETQ. The CDR3 nucleotides are TGCGCCAGCAGCCTTGGGACTAACAGGGTAGAAGGCGAGCAGTACTTC. It is translated as CASSLGTNRVEGEQYF.

This clone occurred a few times. The rearrangement uses TRBV6-8 and TRBJ1-6; D is unresolved. CDR3 length: 18 residues. The germline gives CDR1 MNHGY, CDR2 SAAAGT. V dropped 0 bases and J dropped 0 bases, with 12 bases sitting between them. The CDR3 sequence: CASSYSLLASSYNSPLHF. The CDR3 nucleotides are TGTGCCAGCAGTTACTCCCTTCTAGCGAGCTCCTATAATTCACCCCTCCACTTT.

The chain combines TRBV18 with TRBJ1-1; possible D gene TRBD1, 5 bases. With 10 bases removed from V and 1 base from J, the gap between germline ends came to 13 bases. Germline loops: CDR1 KGHSH, CDR2 LQKENI. This CDR3 region has 13 residues. The CDR3 DNA reads TGTGCCATCCGGGGCGGTGGGAACACTGAAGCTTTCTTT. It is translated as CAIRGGGNTEAFF.

The J gene is TRBJ1-4, the V gene TRBV19, with 8 bases fitting TRBD1. The CDR3 contains 14 residues. Germline V gene sequence: CDR1 LNHDA, CDR2 SQIVND (reference sequence). V shed 7 bases and J 8 bases; nucleotides not matched to a gene: 9. The CDR3 is CASKSGGVGEKLFF. The CDR3 DNA sequence: TGTGCCAGTAAATCAGGGGGCGTGGGGGAAAAACTGTTTTTT.

There are a few counts of this clone. The chain employs TRBV19 and TRBJ2-5; D may be TRBD1 or TRBD2 (6 bases each). This CDR3 has 14 amino acids. Germline-derived CDR1 and CDR2 are LNHDA and SQIVND (reference sequence). Trimming shortened V by 0 bases and J by 4 bases, and 9 bases separated the two germline ends. CDR3 sequence (DNA): TGTGCCAGTAGTATAGAGGGGGGCCCAGAGACCCAGTACTTC. Its translation: CASSIEGGPETQYF.